Below are 2 T cell receptor beta chains sequenced from a single sample in a study of post-analysis software for immune sequencing data. General study points: Among a few TRBV segments more frequent in patients than controls were TRBV5-6, TRBV5-1 and TRBV20-1.

The antigens these receptors bind are not known. Unique molecular identifiers had been added to the TCR beta cDNA libraries. TCRdb used MiXCR to reprocess the PCR reads, holding one entry per CDR3 protein. The sample has around 400,000 distinct CDR3 sequences, roughly 36% seen once. Sequenced: blood. All receptors come from a girl between 5 and 17 years old with multiple sclerosis.

The chain employs TRBV27 and TRBJ1-5; 7 bases are a match to TRBD1. There are 12 residues in the CDR3. Germline V CDR1 and CDR2: MNHEY, SMNVEV (reference sequence). V lost 2 bases and J lost 15; bases outside the gene matches: 7. In DNA, the CDR3 is TGTGCCAGCAGTTTAAAGGGGGCTGGTTGGCATTTT. This gives the protein CASSLKGAGWHF.

The rearrangement joins TRBV7-2 to TRBJ2-1; D unclear. Germline assignment: CDR1 SGHTA and CDR2 FQGNSA. The CDR3 has 16 residues. V lost 5 bases to trimming and J lost 3 bases, with 17 bases between them. The CDR3 nucleotides are TGTGCCAGCAGCCGTCGACACCAAATTCTCTACAATGAGCAGTTCTTC. Its translation is CASSRRHQILYNEQFF.